This T cell receptor beta chain appears in the sequencing data of a study of T-cell reconstitution after alpha-beta-depleted transplantation in children. Whole-study findings and limits: Reported findings indicate that, about two months after transplant, alpha-beta T cells came from several hundred expanded clones, which were derived from non-depleted graft cells. Newly made T cells mostly supplied T-cell counts and diversity one year after transplant.

Unique molecular identifiers were built into the TCRbeta library. TCRdb re-analysed the PCR reads in MiXCR, keeping a single row per CDR3 protein. Seen here are approximately 220,000 distinct CDR3 sequences, approximately 17% observed once, and the top ten hold 43%. This clonotype was recorded a few times. Its antigen is still unknown. CDR1 is SQVTM, CDR2 ANQGSEA, per germline. CDR3 length equals 13 residues. With V trimmed by 7 bases and J by 2 bases, 3 bases remained unmatched. Sequencing used PBMCs, mostly from graft donor cells, obtained 360 days after TCRalphabeta/CD19-depleted stem cell transplant. This sequence was found in a male patient under 10 years old who had a stem cell transplant for acute lymphoblastic leukemia, so the T cells may come from the graft donor. The chain has TRBV29-1 and TRBJ1-2; 11 bases fit TRBD1. CDR3 DNA sequence: TGCAGCGGCGGACAGGGGGCAAACTATGGCTACACCTTC. The encoded protein is CSGGQGANYGYTF.